Given below is one TCR beta chain in context. In the study's own analysis: It was from reference gene primer amplification that nucleated cell counts were estimated. Using immunoSEQ multiplex PCR, the repertoire was profiled, and TCRdb retains in-frame clones only, with some absent. V and J calls and clone size are those listed in that table; D and trimming were worked out from the DNA. The sample shows roughly 160,000 clones, about 83% of them seen only once. This entry belongs to a study of blood T cell repertoires in COVID-19. Overall study context: Sources were T cells, B-cell-depleted T cells, or PBMCs; the material itself was cDNA or gDNA.

The CDR3 is made up of 14 amino acids. V gave up 11 bases and J gave up 4 bases, with 18 bases separating them. Germline CDR1 reads LNHDA; CDR2 reads SQIVND (reference sequence). The genes are TRBV19 and TRBJ1-5, with D uncertain. The clonotype originates from a woman aged 80 or over with acute or convalescent COVID-19. Sequenced: peripheral blood. For the CDR3, the DNA is TGTGCCGCGTCCGGGTCCACTTTAAATCAGCCCCAGCATTTT. Translating gives CAASGSTLNQPQHF.